This T cell receptor (beta chain) was found in a study of memory CD4+ T cells and cytomegalovirus serostatus. Study conclusions and caveats: Of approximately 150 reported CMV TCRbeta sequences, roughly 70 were found in memory CD4+ repertoires.

This CDR3 comprises 16 residues. With 0 bases removed from V and 2 bases from J, the gap between germline ends came to 11 bases. Germline CDR1 and CDR2: MNHEY and SVGAGI. Single viable CD3+CD4+CD8-CD45RO+ cells were sorted as the memory CD4+ T cells. After thawing, CD4+ T cells were positively selected. About this clone: What it binds is not known.

Source study methods: Out-of-frame sequences were removed, leaving 2 million to 2.5 million distinct TCRbeta sequences. Method: immunoSEQ multiplex PCR; TCRdb's copy keeps in-frame clones and lacks some. V and J calls plus clone size are reproduced from that table; the DNA served to infer D and trimming. The sample has 80,000 or so clones; roughly 78% are singletons. The chain recombines TRBV6-5 with TRBJ2-1; no firm D call. Sequenced: memory CD4+ T cells from blood. The receptor's source is an adult in good health and CMV-seropositive. The CDR3 DNA follows: TGTGCCAGCAGTTACTCACTGGCGACCGCCTACAATGAGCAGTTCTTC. Protein: CASSYSLATAYNEQFF.